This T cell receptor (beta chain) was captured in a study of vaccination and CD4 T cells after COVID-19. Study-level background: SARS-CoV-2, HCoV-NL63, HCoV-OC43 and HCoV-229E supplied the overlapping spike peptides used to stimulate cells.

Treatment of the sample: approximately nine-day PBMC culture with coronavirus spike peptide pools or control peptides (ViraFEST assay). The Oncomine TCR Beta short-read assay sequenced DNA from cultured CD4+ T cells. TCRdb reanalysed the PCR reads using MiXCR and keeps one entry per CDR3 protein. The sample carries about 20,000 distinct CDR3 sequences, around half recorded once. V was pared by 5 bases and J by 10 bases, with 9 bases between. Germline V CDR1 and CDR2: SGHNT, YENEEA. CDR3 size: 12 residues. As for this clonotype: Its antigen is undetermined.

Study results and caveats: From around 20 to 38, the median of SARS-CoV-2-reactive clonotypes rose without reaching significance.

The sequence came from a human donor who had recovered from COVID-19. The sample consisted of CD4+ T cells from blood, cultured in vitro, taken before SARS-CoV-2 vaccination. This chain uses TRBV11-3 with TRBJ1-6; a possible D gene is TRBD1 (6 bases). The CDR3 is CASSPRGSPLHF. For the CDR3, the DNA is TGTGCCAGCAGCCCAAGGGGGTCACCCCTCCACTTT.